These 19 T cell receptor beta chains originate from one sample sequenced in a study of T cell therapy after organ transplantation. No antigen is known for these receptors. Sequenced by immunoSEQ multiplex PCR; TCRdb stores in-frame clones only, minus some. The sample has 50,000 or so clones; over 90% are singletons. The input for sequencing was CD8+ T cells from blood, taken before autologous CMV-specific T cell therapy. Every receptor here comes from a human patient who had received a solid organ transplant and had CMV disease.

V usage is TRBV19 and J usage is TRBJ1-1, with D uncertain. Germline V gene data show CDR1 as LNHDA and CDR2 as SQIVND (reference sequence). The CDR3 is 13 residues long. Trimming pared 2 bases from V and 0 bases from J, leaving 4 bases between. The CDR3: CASSIILNTEAFF. In nucleotides, the CDR3 is TGTGCCAGTAGTATAATACTGAACACTGAAGCTTTCTTT. The full variable domain, its missing parts supplied by reference TRBV19 and TRBJ1-1, is DGGITQSPKYLFRKEGQNVTLSCEQNLNHDAMYWYRQDPGQGLRLIYYSQIVNDFQKGDIAEGYSVSREKKESFPLTVTSAQKNPTAFYLCASSIILNTEAFFGQGTRLTVV.

J is TRBJ2-1 and V is TRBV5-1; D gene ambiguous. CDR1 and CDR2 from the germline V gene are SGHRS and YFSETQ. The CDR3 is made up of 13 amino acids. Trimming took 3 bases from V and 10 from J, leaving 14 bases between them. The CDR3 loop is CASSSTGPGEQFF. CDR3 in DNA: TGCGCCAGCAGCTCAACCGGGCCCGGGGAGCAGTTCTTC. The whole variable domain, filled in from reference TRBV5-1 and TRBJ2-1, reads KAGVTQTPRYLIKTRGQQVTLSCSPISGHRSVSWYQQTPGQGLQFLFEYFSETQRNKGNFPGRFSGRQFSNSRSEMNVSTLELGDSALYLCASSSTGPGEQFFGPGTRLTVL.

The CDR3, as DNA: TGTGCCAGTACCACTGGGAACTATGGCTACACCTTC. Translated, it gives CASTTGNYGYTF. This chain links TRBV19 with TRBJ1-2; D is ambiguous. The V end was cut by 7 bases, the J end by 2 bases, with 8 bases between. CDR3 size: 12 residues. Germline V lookup: CDR1 LNHDA, CDR2 SQIVND (reference sequence). Using reference TRBV19 and TRBJ1-2 for the parts outside the CDR3, the full variable domain is DGGITQSPKYLFRKEGQNVTLSCEQNLNHDAMYWYRQDPGQGLRLIYYSQIVNDFQKGDIAEGYSVSREKKESFPLTVTSAQKNPTAFYLCASTTGNYGYTFGSGTRLTVV.

The chain joins TRBV4-1 to TRBJ1-5; 7 bases are shared with TRBD1. The ends lost 1 base at V and 1 base at J; junction bases unmatched: 4. Germline values: CDR1 MGHRA, CDR2 YSYEKL. The CDR3 contains 16 residues. The CDR3 DNA is TGCGCCAGCAGCCAAGGACAGGGAAGGAGCAATCAGCCCCAGCATTTT. This gives the protein CASSQGQGRSNQPQHF.

This chain joins TRBV10-2 and TRBJ1-1; 7 nucleotides agree with TRBD1. CDR1 WSHSY and CDR2 SAAADI come from the germline V gene. V dropped 6 bases and J dropped 11; count of bases not matched to a gene: 18. The CDR3 spans 15 residues. DNA of the CDR3: TGCGCCAGCAGCGACTTATGGGAGGGGGCAATGGAGGCTTTCTTT. It is translated as CASSDLWEGAMEAFF.

V and J are TRBV7-6 and TRBJ2-7; D remains ambiguous. V lost 5 bases, J lost 2 bases, and 10 bases lay in between. The CDR3 is 13 amino acids. Looked up from germline, CDR1 is SGHVS and CDR2 is FNYEAQ. The CDR3 here is CASSLDTTYEQYF. CDR3 DNA: TGTGCCAGCAGCCTAGACACAACCTACGAGCAGTACTTC.

V is TRBV27 and J is TRBJ2-1; 11 bases fit TRBD2. CDR1 is MNHEY, CDR2 SMNVEV, per germline (reference sequence). The CDR3 is made up of 15 amino acids. With 2 bases clipped from V and 8 bases from J, the junction kept 5 bases outside the gene matches. The CDR3 is CASSLMGLAADEQFF. For the CDR3, the DNA is TGTGCCAGCAGTTTAATGGGACTAGCGGCCGATGAGCAGTTCTTC.

This clone was observed a single time. The rearrangement uses TRBV7-9 and TRBJ1-1; 12 bases are a match to TRBD1. V lost 4 bases and J lost 5; bases outside the gene matches: 2. This CDR3 spans 14 amino acids. In germline, CDR1 is SEHNR, CDR2 FQNEAQ (reference sequence). CDR3 sequence reads: CASSSGQGATEAFF. The CDR3 DNA reads as TGTGCCAGCAGCTCGGGACAGGGGGCGACTGAAGCTTTCTTT.

The genes are TRBV2 and TRBJ1-2, with 8 bases fitting TRBD1. The V and J ends lost 7 bases and 4 bases, in that order; junction bases with no gene match: 8. CDR3 length equals 14 residues. Germline values: CDR1 SNHLY, CDR2 FYNNEI. This CDR3 is CASTPGTGSYGYTF. The CDR3 region has the DNA TGTGCCAGCACCCCCGGGACAGGCTCCTATGGCTACACCTTC.

V usage is TRBV19 and J usage is TRBJ2-5; 10 nucleotides agree with TRBD2. CDR1 and CDR2 from the germline V gene are LNHDA and SQIVND (reference sequence). This CDR3 is built from 16 residues. V was clipped by 4 bases and J by 4 bases; unmatched bases: 9. The CDR3 sequence: CASSRELAGRLETQYF. CDR3 DNA sequence: TGTGCCAGTAGTAGGGAACTAGCGGGGCGATTAGAGACCCAGTACTTC.

This rearrangement joins TRBV7-9 to TRBJ2-5; no reliable D call. CDR3 length: 16 residues. V shed 2 bases and J shed 1 base, with 14 bases lying between them. CDR1 is SEHNR, CDR2 FQNEAQ, per germline (reference sequence). The CDR3 loop is CASSLSIGQTQETQYF. The CDR3 DNA reads TGTGCCAGCAGCTTATCTATCGGGCAGACCCAAGAGACCCAGTACTTC.

The chain links TRBV7-6 to TRBJ2-1; 12 nucleotides align to TRBD2. The germline gives CDR1 SGHVS, CDR2 FNYEAQ. This CDR3 has 16 residues. Trimming removed 4 bases from V and 6 bases from J; junction bases left unmatched: 7. The CDR3 reads CASSSLTSGSANEQFF. CDR3 bases: TGTGCCAGCAGCTCGCTGACTAGCGGGAGCGCCAATGAGCAGTTCTTC.

This clone was counted a single time. J is TRBJ1-2 and V is TRBV5-4, with D uncertain. The CDR3 is 14 residues long. The V gene lost 0 bases and the J gene lost 3 bases, with 9 bases spanning the gap. Germline lookup yields CDR1 SGHNT and CDR2 YYREEE (reference sequence). In nucleotides, the CDR3 is TGTGCCAGCAGCTTGGAAGGCAGCCACTATGGCTACACCTTC. Protein: CASSLEGSHYGYTF.

The V and J genes are TRBV19 and TRBJ2-5, with 7 bases that match TRBD1. The V gene end was trimmed by 10 bases and the J gene end by 4 bases; junction bases not matched to a gene: 24. The CDR3 totals 18 residues. The germline V gene encodes CDR1 LNHDA and CDR2 SQIVND (reference sequence). The CDR3 is CATSDRDGTANFRETQYF. The CDR3 DNA reads TGTGCCACCTCTGATCGGGATGGGACAGCCAACTTTCGAGAGACCCAGTACTTC.

DNA of the CDR3: TGCGCCAGCAGCTCCTCCTCGTCAGTGCCCCTCTCCTACGAGCAGTACTTC. Translated: CASSSSSSVPLSYEQYF. The genes are TRBV5-1 and TRBJ2-7; D is undetermined. The germline CDR1 and CDR2 sequences are SGHRS and YFSETQ. The CDR3 extends over 17 amino acids. Deletions cut 3 bases from V and 0 bases from J, with 19 bases between. Filled out from reference TRBV5-1 and TRBJ2-7, the complete variable domain reads KAGVTQTPRYLIKTRGQQVTLSCSPISGHRSVSWYQQTPGQGLQFLFEYFSETQRNKGNFPGRFSGRQFSNSRSEMNVSTLELGDSALYLCASSSSSSVPLSYEQYFGPGTRLTVT.

The genes are TRBV6-5 and TRBJ2-1, with 8 bases matching TRBD2. After removal of 3 bases from V and 0 bases from J, the junction contained 4 bases not matched to a gene. Per the germline V gene, CDR1 is MNHEY and CDR2 is SVGAGI. The CDR3 totals 16 residues. CDR3 sequence reads: CASSYGLAGSYNEQFF. CDR3 bases: TGTGCCAGCAGTTATGGGCTAGCGGGCTCCTACAATGAGCAGTTCTTC.

This chain connects TRBV14 to TRBJ2-1, with a weak D call TRBD1 (6 bases). CDR1 is SGHDN, CDR2 FVKESK, per germline. CDR3 length equals 12 residues. The V end lost 6 bases, the J end lost 10 bases, and 13 bases lay between the germline ends. The CDR3, as DNA: TGTGCCAGCAGGAGGGGGATTGGGGAGCAGTTCTTC. Translated: CASRRGIGEQFF. The full variable domain, in which reference TRBV14 and TRBJ2-1 provide the parts outside the CDR3, is EAGVTQFPSHSVIEKGQTVTLRCDPISGHDNLYWYRRVMGKEIKFLLHFVKESKQDESGMPNNRFLAERTGGTYSTLKVQPAELEDSGVYFCASRRGIGEQFFGPGTRLTVL.

The V gene is TRBV5-1, the J gene TRBJ2-1; D is uncertain. The CDR3 consists of 11 residues. Germline V gene lookup returns CDR1 SGHRS and CDR2 YFSETQ. The V end lost 2 bases, the J end lost 5 bases, and 2 bases lay between the germline ends. DNA of the CDR3: TGCGCCAGCAGCTTACACAATGAGCAGTTCTTC. Residues: CASSLHNEQFF.

This chain links TRBV10-3 with TRBJ2-7; 9 bases agree with TRBD2. CDR1 is ENHRY and CDR2 is SYGVKD in the germline V gene. The CDR3 spans 19 residues. V dropped 2 bases and J dropped 4; count of bases not matched to a gene: 18. The chain's CDR3 is CAISEGGPVSGGPLYEQYF. Here the CDR3 DNA reads TGTGCCATCAGTGAGGGGGGTCCCGTTAGCGGGGGTCCTCTTTACGAGCAGTACTTC.